This TCR beta chain was recorded in a study of spatial heterogeneity in lung cancer. Whole-study findings and limits: Tumoral mutation counts were tracked by counts of expanded intratumoral alpha and beta TCRs.

The CDR3 is made up of 15 amino acids. Germline V CDR1 and CDR2: LNHNV, YYDKDF (reference sequence). Trimming took 3 bases from V and 4 from J, leaving 13 bases between them. The presence of a unique molecular identifier marked each TCR cDNA molecule. MiXCR was run by TCRdb on the 5' RACE reads, yielding one entry per CDR3 protein. The sample lists roughly 17,000 distinct CDR3 sequences; approximately 6.3% were seen once. About this clonotype itself: What it binds is unknown.

Indicated time point: sample taken at primary tumor resection. Tumor, nontumor lung or frozen PBMC supplied whole RNA, sequenced without sorting. This chain joins TRBV15 and TRBJ2-1, with TRBD2 as a possible D gene (6 bases). The starting material was lung tumor tissue, obtained at surgery. This clonotype originated in a female donor with early-stage non-small cell lung cancer. The CDR3 here is CATSSEHAGYNEQFF. The DNA for the CDR3 is TGTGCCACCAGCAGCGAGCATGCGGGGTACAATGAGCAGTTCTTC.